This TCR beta chain originates from a study of blood T cell repertoires in COVID-19. Background on the study: Acute and convalescent COVID-19 samples came from the United States, Italy and Spain. PBMCs, B-cell-depleted T cells, or T cells provided the cDNA or gDNA that made up the material.

CDR3 length: 14 amino acids. The V gene's germline CDR1 is KGHSH and CDR2 LQKENI. The V and J ends lost 6 bases and 5 bases respectively, with 11 bases between them. Under the authors' procedure: Reference gene primer amplification in the assay estimated nucleated cell counts. The data were produced by immunoSEQ multiplex PCR, yet TCRdb's version contains in-frame clones alone and is incomplete. V, J and clone size were drawn from that table, and D and trimming were deduced from the DNA. The sample consists of 86,000 or so clones, 79% of them appearing once. This TCR came from a man aged 65 to 79 with acute or convalescent COVID-19. The rearrangement links TRBV18 to TRBJ1-6; D possibly corresponds to TRBD1 (6 bases). Specimen: peripheral blood. The CDR3 protein is CASSLGGNNSPLHF. For the CDR3, the DNA is TGTGCCAGCTCGCTAGGGGGAAATAATTCACCCCTCCACTTT.